This T cell receptor beta chain was observed in a study of early T cells in non-severe SARS-CoV-2 infection. Overall study context: RNA in bulk from unsorted whole blood was sequenced, and chains were unpaired.

Per the germline V gene, CDR1 is DFQATT and CDR2 is SNEGSKA (reference sequence). V lost 6 bases and J lost 2; bases outside the gene matches: 13. The CDR3 extends over 19 amino acids. Unique molecular identifiers were attached to individual cDNA molecules. TCRdb reprocessed the 5' RACE reads with MiXCR, giving one entry per CDR3 protein. This table holds about 45,000 distinct CDR3 sequences, more than 9% found once. The sample consisted of whole blood. This receptor was obtained from an adult who was a healthcare worker with PCR-confirmed SARS-CoV-2 infection or an uninfected control (not recorded which). The rearrangement links TRBV20-1 to TRBJ2-1, with 16 bases fitting TRBD2. The CDR3 DNA is TGCAGTGCAACTAGTGGGACTAGCGGGAGGGGGCTCCCCTACAATGAGCAGTTCTTC. It translates to CSATSGTSGRGLPYNEQFF.